These 2 T cell receptor beta chains were sequenced from one sample in a study of beta chain features in type 1 diabetes. Every bit of the isolated RNA underwent reverse transcription, so sequencing read expressed TCRB transcripts. Some clones are missing from TCRdb's copy, which holds only in-frame ones; the method was immunoSEQ multiplex PCR. The sample includes almost 250,000 clones, less than 15% of them seen just once. Sequencing input: naive CD4+ T cells from blood. All receptors come from a middle-aged woman in good health.

This clone was seen only a few times. V and J are TRBV19 and TRBJ2-7; tentatively, D is TRBD2 (5 bases). Germline V CDR1 and CDR2: LNHDA, SQIVND (reference sequence). The CDR3 is 14 residues long. Trimming took off 1 base at V and 7 bases at J, with 14 bases between the two ends. The CDR3 here is CASSIGRTRGEQYF. The CDR3 DNA is TGTGCCAGTAGTATAGGGAGGACGCGCGGGGAGCAGTACTTC. Based on the CDR3 plus reference TRBV19 and TRBJ2-7, the full variable domain is DGGITQSPKYLFRKEGQNVTLSCEQNLNHDAMYWYRQDPGQGLRLIYYSQIVNDFQKGDIAEGYSVSREKKESFPLTVTSAQKNPTAFYLCASSIGRTRGEQYFGPGTRLTVT.

The V call is TRBV19, the J call TRBJ2-7, with D possibly being TRBD2 (6 bases). Germline CDR1 reads LNHDA; CDR2 reads SQIVND (reference sequence). The CDR3 is made up of 15 amino acids. The V gene lost 1 base and the J gene lost 2 bases, with 12 bases spanning the gap. The CDR3 spells CASSIGGGIAYEQYF. CDR3 nucleotide sequence: TGTGCCAGTAGTATAGGAGGAGGGATCGCCTACGAGCAGTACTTC.